Listed below are T cell receptor beta chains from one sample, sequenced in a study of PD-L1 blockade in urothelial cancer. Produced via immunoSEQ multiplex PCR; TCRdb's table is partial and in-frame only. The top ten hold more than 13% of the sample, which has 60,000 to 75,000 clones, around 86% seen once. Material: PBMCs, obtained around atezolizumab (anti-PD-L1) treatment. All receptors come from a man between 60 and 75 years old with urothelial cancer. Each CDR3 is given with its conserved first and last residue.

v_call cdr3_length cdr3_aa
TRBV12-5 14 CASGFDPAGDTQYF
TRBV7-8 16 CASSPTNSRLNTEAFF
TRBV30 15 CAWRVQGSGDTEAFF
TRBV6-5 14 CASSYAGVHYGYTF
TRBV11-2 14 CASSLEAGTYEQYF
TRBV14 14 CASSPSRGNEKLFF
TRBV30 15 CAWGGTGQPNYEQYF
TRBV18 13 CASSPSQGSEQFF
TRBV13 14 CASSFWDRQETQYF
TRBV5-6 16 CASSLAEGLSNQPQHF
TRBV28 13 CASVRTTNYGYTF
TRBV5-1 14 CASSSERGSSEAFF
TRBV7-9 15 CASSQGTGLDGELFF
TRBV19 13 CASSPMDSYGYTF
TRBV5-5 13 CASSLGLTYEQYF
TRBV28 15 CASSLAGTGIEKLFF
TRBV7-9 18 CASSPPRRRGQLSYEQYF
TRBV18 13 CASSPLERDEQYF
TRBV5-1 15 CASSKDRGSTGELFF
TRBV5-1 14 CASSLAAGVDEQFF
TRBV4-2 15 CASSQDGQGWTEAFF
TRBV25-1 13 CASSDRGAGKLFF
TRBV7-2 16 CASSLVPSGGQETQYF
TRBV11-3 15 CASSLALTGSDTQYF
TRBV6-1 12 CASNDRRYGYTF
TRBV12-5 10 CASGSPEQFF
TRBV6-1 14 CASSPAGGNSPLHF
TRBV10-1 14 CASSADRITGELFF
TRBV4-1 13 CASSQTANYEQYF
TRBV5-1 14 CASSLSGEGETQYF
TRBV28 15 CASSLREGRAGELFF
TRBV27 13 CASSLGPWEKLFF
TRBV10-2 14 CASSVSVSNQPQHF
TRBV29-1 14 CSVPSSRQGEKLFF
TRBV7-9 15 CASSALGQGPYEQYF
TRBV7-2 15 CASSPTGDPFTEQYF
TRBV15 15 CATSRDRGRDQPQHF
TRBV19 13 CASSITPRGEQYF
TRBV11-2 13 CASSLGGDQPQHF
TRBV11-2 14 CASSPLGGGTEAFF
TRBV30 14 CAWSVWRERLEQFF
TRBV7-6 17 CASSWPTSGGETDTQYF
TRBV5-1 16 CASSWTSGGTGYEQYF
TRBV15 16 CATSRSVGGVTGELFF